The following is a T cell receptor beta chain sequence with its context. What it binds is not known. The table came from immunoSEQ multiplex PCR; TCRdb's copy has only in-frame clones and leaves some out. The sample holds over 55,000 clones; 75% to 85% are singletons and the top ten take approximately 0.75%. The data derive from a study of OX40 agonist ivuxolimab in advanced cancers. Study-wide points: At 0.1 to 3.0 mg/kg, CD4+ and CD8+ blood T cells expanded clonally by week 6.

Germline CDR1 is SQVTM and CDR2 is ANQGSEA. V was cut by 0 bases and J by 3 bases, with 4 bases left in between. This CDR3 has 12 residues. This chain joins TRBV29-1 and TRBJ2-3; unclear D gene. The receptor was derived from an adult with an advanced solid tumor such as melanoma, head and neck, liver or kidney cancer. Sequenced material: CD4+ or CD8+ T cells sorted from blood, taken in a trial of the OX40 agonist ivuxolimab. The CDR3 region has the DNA TGCAGCGTTGAAGATCAGACAGATACGCAGTATTTT. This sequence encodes CSVEDQTDTQYF.